The 29 T cell receptor beta chains in this list originate from one sample, sequenced in a study of vaccination effects on CD4 cells after COVID-19. Using viral peptide pools, the ViraFEST assay grew out antigen-specific CD4+ T cells prior to sequencing. Culture lasted about 11 days before CD4+ T cell isolation. Testing of the vaccine recipients showed negative nucleocapsid antibodies and no prior SARS-CoV-2 infection. Assay used: immunoSEQ multiplex PCR; TCRdb lists only in-frame clones, some missing. This table holds some 22,000 clones, under 75% found once. Antigens of these TCRs are unknown. Source: CD4+ T cells from PBMCs cultured with HCoV-OC43 spike peptides, taken before COVID-19 vaccination. The subset is: HCoV-OC43 spike overlapping peptide pool stimulation. Every receptor here comes from a human donor who received a COVID-19 vaccine.

V and J are TRBV6-1 and TRBJ2-2, with TRBD2 identical over 8 bases. CDR3 length equals 14 residues. Germline V lookup: CDR1 MNHNS, CDR2 SASEGT. V trimming: 2 bases; J trimming: 10 bases; junction bases outside the gene matches: 6. CDR3 protein: CASSEREGRAELFF. The CDR3 coding sequence is TGTGCCAGCAGTGAACGGGAGGGGCGCGCGGAGCTGTTTTTT.

The V and J genes are TRBV29-1 and TRBJ1-3; D is perhaps TRBD1 (6 bases). The CDR3 has 14 amino acids. The V end was cut by 4 bases, the J end by 3 bases, with 13 bases between. Germline V gene data show CDR1 as SQVTM and CDR2 as ANQGSEA. The CDR3 coding sequence is TGCAGCGTTGCTACAGGGTCAGTTGGAAACACCATATATTTT. This translates into CSVATGSVGNTIYF.

This CDR3 is CASSEVTVRYTF. In DNA, the CDR3 is TGTGCCAGCAGTGAAGTTACAGTTCGCTACACCTTC. This chain joins TRBV2 and TRBJ1-2; D is unresolved. The V and J ends lost 1 base and 9 bases respectively, with 9 bases between them. Germline CDR1 and CDR2: SNHLY and FYNNEI. This CDR3 spans 12 amino acids. Using reference TRBV2 and TRBJ1-2 for the parts outside the CDR3, the full variable domain is EPEVTQTPSHQVTQMGQEVILRCVPISNHLYFYWYRQILGQKVEFLVSFYNNEISEKSEIFDDQFSVERPDGSNFTLKIRSTKLEDSAMYFCASSEVTVRYTFGSGTRLTVV.

This clone was counted once. V is TRBV27 and J is TRBJ2-7, with 11 bases aligning to TRBD2. V shed 1 base, J shed 1 base, and the junction held 3 bases outside the gene matches. Germline CDR1 MNHEY, CDR2 SMNVEV (reference sequence). The CDR3 length is 16 residues. The CDR3 here is CASSLLASGRSYEQYF. As DNA, the CDR3 is TGTGCCAGCAGTTTATTAGCTAGCGGGAGGTCCTACGAGCAGTACTTC.

The chain uses TRBV24-1 and TRBJ2-1; TRBD2 aligns across 8 bases. The V segment lost 5 bases and the J segment 8 bases; nucleotides outside the gene matches: 7. The CDR3 is 14 residues long. The germline gives CDR1 KGHDR, CDR2 SFDVKD. CDR3 in DNA: TGTGCCACCAGTGCAAGCGGGAGTTTGGATGAGCAGTTCTTC. Its protein is CATSASGSLDEQFF.

This clone was seen a handful of times. The rearrangement joins TRBV3-1 (or the pseudogene TRBV3-2) to TRBJ2-1; 10 bases map to TRBD2. The CDR3 is 15 amino acids. Per germline, CDR1 LGHDT and CDR2 YNNKEL (reference sequence). Trimming at V came to 0 bases and at J to 12 bases, leaving 8 bases not matched to a gene. DNA of the CDR3: TGTGCCAGCAGCCAAGATATTGGGAGCGGGAGGGGGCAGTTCTTC. It specifies CASSQDIGSGRGQFF.

This clone was picked up one time. The V gene is TRBV7-9, the J gene TRBJ2-1, with D uncertain. The germline V gene has CDR1 SEHNR and CDR2 FQNEAQ (reference sequence). This CDR3 contains 14 residues. V dropped 0 bases and J dropped 9 bases, with 12 bases sitting between them. The CDR3 sequence is CASSLAPPGTEQFF. Here the CDR3 DNA reads TGTGCCAGCAGCTTAGCCCCCCCGGGTACTGAGCAGTTCTTC.

The chain has TRBV30 and TRBJ1-6, with 10 bases that match TRBD1. CDR3 length equals 17 residues. J gave up 3 bases and V 7 bases, and 12 bases lay outside the gene matches. The germline V gene encodes CDR1 GTSNPN and CDR2 SVGIG (reference sequence). This CDR3 is CAYRDRGVQGYNSPLHF. The CDR3 nucleotides read TGTGCCTACCGGGACAGGGGAGTCCAGGGCTATAATTCACCCCTCCACTTT.

This clone was recorded a few times. The chain uses TRBV6-5 and TRBJ1-1, with D unclear. Germline assignment: CDR1 MNHEY and CDR2 SVGAGI. V lost 2 bases, J lost 8 bases, and 15 bases lay in between. The CDR3 is made up of 14 amino acids. CDR3 region: CASSYGSGSVEAFF. Here the CDR3 DNA reads TGTGCCAGCAGTTACGGCTCAGGCTCAGTAGAAGCTTTCTTT.

The gene calls are TRBV5-1 and TRBJ2-2; 11 bases fit TRBD1. The CDR3 sequence is 15 residues long. Germline trimming cut 3 bases from V and 5 bases from J; bases unmatched to any gene: 3. The germline gives CDR1 SGHRS, CDR2 YFSETQ. CDR3 loop: CASSSGQGATGELFF. The CDR3 nucleotides read TGCGCCAGCAGCTCCGGACAGGGGGCGACCGGGGAGCTGTTTTTT.

The chain recombines TRBV4-1 with TRBJ2-1; D perhaps matches TRBD1 (6 bases). Trimming removed 3 bases at V and 3 bases at J, with 18 bases between. Germline values: CDR1 MGHRA, CDR2 YSYEKL. CDR3 length: 17 residues. The CDR3 here is CASSHQFAGTLYNEQFF. CDR3 nucleotide sequence: TGCGCCAGCAGCCATCAATTTGCCGGGACACTCTACAATGAGCAGTTCTTC.

The V call is TRBV5-1, the J call TRBJ2-5; 10 bases match TRBD1. The germline V gene has CDR1 SGHRS and CDR2 YFSETQ. V trimming: 1 base; J trimming: 4 bases; junction bases outside the gene matches: 4. The CDR3 length is 15 residues. The CDR3 region has the DNA TGCGCCAGCAGCTTGCAGGGACAGGGGCCAGAGACCCAGTACTTC. This gives the protein CASSLQGQGPETQYF.

This clone has a handful of counts. CDR3 sequence (DNA): TGTGCCAGCAGCCCCGGACTAGCGGACCTTAATGAGCAGTTCTTC. Translating gives CASSPGLADLNEQFF. The chain employs TRBV7-9 and TRBJ2-1; 10 nucleotides align to TRBD2. CDR1 and CDR2 from the germline V gene are SEHNR and FQNEAQ (reference sequence). The CDR3 consists of 15 residues. The J segment lost 7 bases and the V segment lost 5 bases, leaving 8 bases of the junction unmatched.

This clone was seen a few times. The chain carries TRBV5-5 and TRBJ2-5; no clear D gene. CDR3 length: 14 residues. Trimming pared 0 bases from V and 5 bases from J, leaving 11 bases between. CDR1 SGHKS and CDR2 YYEKEE come from the germline V gene (reference sequence). The CDR3 is CASSLEVEGETQYF. The CDR3 region has the DNA TGTGCCAGCAGCTTGGAGGTAGAAGGGGAGACCCAGTACTTC.

The gene calls are TRBV2 and TRBJ2-1; D not certain. V lost 3 bases and J 6 bases, leaving 18 bases between the germline ends. This CDR3 contains 16 residues. The germline gives CDR1 SNHLY, CDR2 FYNNEI. The CDR3 here is CASSDEGRLPPNEQFF. CDR3 sequence (DNA): TGTGCCAGCAGTGATGAAGGACGACTCCCTCCCAATGAGCAGTTCTTC.

The chain links TRBV2 to TRBJ2-7, with 9 nucleotides matching TRBD2. With V trimmed by 9 bases and J by 4 bases, 7 bases remained unmatched. The germline CDR1 and CDR2 sequences are SNHLY and FYNNEI. The CDR3 runs 13 residues. The CDR3 loop is CASYSGSGYEQYF. CDR3 nucleotides: TGTGCCAGTTATAGCGGGAGCGGGTACGAGCAGTACTTC.

The gene calls are TRBV7-7 and TRBJ1-1; no clear D. Trimming removed 5 bases at V and 0 bases at J, with 7 bases between. The CDR3 has 13 amino acids. Per germline, CDR1 SSHAT and CDR2 FNYEAQ (reference sequence). This CDR3 reads CASSPKLNTEAFF. The CDR3 DNA is TGTGCCAGCAGCCCCAAGCTGAACACTGAAGCTTTCTTT.

The V gene is TRBV5-8, the J gene TRBJ2-7; 11 bases match TRBD2. V shed 2 bases, J shed 7 bases, and the junction held 11 bases outside the gene matches. CDR1 SGHTS and CDR2 YDEGEE come from the germline V gene. The CDR3 extends over 16 amino acids. This chain's CDR3 is CASSFGSASGGREQYF. The CDR3 nucleotides are TGTGCCAGCAGCTTCGGCTCGGCTAGCGGGGGGAGAGAGCAGTACTTC.

A single count supports this clone. V usage is TRBV19 and J usage is TRBJ1-2; D is unresolved. Looked up from germline, CDR1 is LNHDA and CDR2 is SQIVND (reference sequence). The CDR3 totals 13 residues. The ends were cut back, 3 bases at V and 4 bases at J, with 9 bases in the middle. This CDR3 is CASSMSRIYGYTF. In DNA form, the CDR3 reads TGTGCCAGTAGTATGAGCCGGATCTATGGCTACACCTTC.

The chain joins TRBV6-5 to TRBJ2-1; D remains ambiguous. The CDR3 runs 14 residues. Trimming left V 4 bases short and J 6 bases short, with 13 bases between. Germline CDR1 is MNHEY and CDR2 is SVGAGI. CDR3 loop: CASSSHGGFNEQFF. CDR3 coding DNA: TGTGCCAGCAGTTCGCACGGCGGATTCAATGAGCAGTTCTTC.

The gene calls are TRBV18 and TRBJ1-6, with D unclear. Germline V gives CDR1 KGHSH, CDR2 LQKENI. V was trimmed by 3 bases and J by 7 bases, leaving 7 bases between them. CDR3 length: 13 amino acids. CDR3 residues: CASSPAQNSPLHF. For the CDR3, the DNA is TGTGCCAGCTCACCGGCACAGAATTCACCCCTCCACTTT.

The chain carries TRBV10-3 and TRBJ1-6; D remains unclear. Looked up from germline, CDR1 is ENHRY and CDR2 is SYGVKD. This CDR3 is 15 amino acids long. V was clipped by 5 bases and J by 8 bases, with 16 bases between them. DNA of the CDR3: TGTGCCATCAGTCGAACCGGTGGAGGAGATTCACCCCTCCACTTT. This gives the protein CAISRTGGGDSPLHF.

The chain links TRBV7-8 to TRBJ1-4; 10 bases fit TRBD1. Looked up from germline, CDR1 is SGHVS and CDR2 is FQNEAQ. The CDR3 runs to 16 residues. J gave up 4 bases and V 1 base, and 3 bases lay outside the gene matches. The DNA of the CDR3 is TGTGCCAGCAGCTTAGGGGACAGGGGAATTAATGAAAAACTGTTTTTT. Translation: CASSLGDRGINEKLFF.

The V gene is TRBV6-5, the J gene TRBJ2-1; possible D gene TRBD2, 6 bases. Looked up from germline, CDR1 is MNHEY and CDR2 is SVGAGI. This CDR3 spans 14 amino acids. V shed 3 bases and J shed 4 bases, with 10 bases lying between them. In DNA form, the CDR3 reads TGTGCCAGCAGTTATGGCGGGGAATACAATGAGCAGTTCTTC. This translates into CASSYGGEYNEQFF.

This clone was seen more than once but under ten times. The V call is TRBV7-9, the J call TRBJ1-2; D is unclear. The CDR3 covers 12 residues. The V end lost 3 bases, the J end lost 3 bases, and 5 bases lay between the germline ends. In germline, CDR1 is SEHNR, CDR2 FQNEAQ (reference sequence). The CDR3 loop reads CASSFSDYGYTF. CDR3 coding DNA: TGTGCCAGCAGCTTTTCCGACTATGGCTACACCTTC.

This chain uses TRBV7-8 with TRBJ2-1; 10 bases fit TRBD1. Germline lookup yields CDR1 SGHVS and CDR2 FQNEAQ. Losses at the gene ends were 5 bases for V and 2 bases for J; bases not matched to a gene: 9. The CDR3 consists of 17 residues. The CDR3 loop reads CASSLSRGTGAYNEQFF. CDR3 nucleotides: TGTGCCAGCAGCCTGAGTAGGGGGACAGGGGCCTACAATGAGCAGTTCTTC.

The rearrangement uses TRBV3-1 (or the pseudogene TRBV3-2) and TRBJ2-3; TRBD2 might be the D (6 bases). The V gene's germline CDR1 is LGHDT and CDR2 YNNKEL (reference sequence). This CDR3 comprises 17 residues. Trimming shortened V by 2 bases and J by 3 bases, and 18 bases separated the two germline ends. The CDR3 sequence: CASSQPGGGTGTDTQYF. In DNA form, the CDR3 reads TGTGCCAGCAGCCAACCTGGGGGAGGAACGGGAACAGATACGCAGTATTTT.

A single count supports this clone. The J gene is TRBJ2-7, the V gene TRBV29-1; D is unresolved. CDR1 SQVTM and CDR2 ANQGSEA come from the germline V gene. The CDR3 covers 12 residues. V shed 8 bases and J shed 0 bases, with 11 bases lying between them. In nucleotides, the CDR3 is TGCAGCTTCAGGAGAACCTCCTACGAGCAGTACTTC. Protein sequence: CSFRRTSYEQYF.

This sequence joins TRBV6-1 and TRBJ1-6, with no clear D. Germline values: CDR1 MNHNS, CDR2 SASEGT. Trimming shortened V by 3 bases and J by 3 bases, and 3 bases separated the two germline ends. The CDR3 has 13 residues. The CDR3 nucleotides read TGTGCCAGCAGTGATTTCTATAATTCACCCCTCCACTTT. Translating it yields CASSDFYNSPLHF.